The clone carrying this T cell receptor beta chain was recorded once. This specimen comes from a study of technical replicates of blood from a handful of donors. Produced via immunoSEQ multiplex PCR; TCRdb's table is partial and in-frame only. The sample has 75,000 to 100,000 clones; approximately 95% are singletons. Germline V gene sequence: CDR1 LNHDA, CDR2 SQIVND (reference sequence). The V end was cut by 3 bases, the J end by 0 bases, with 27 bases between. The length of the CDR3 is 21 residues. The sample taken for sequencing was T cells isolated from PBMCs. J is TRBJ1-3 and V is TRBV19; the D gene is possibly TRBD1 (6 bases). This TCR was recovered from a human donor in good health. CDR3 region: CASSIYGLNGTPKSSGNTIYF. The CDR3 DNA reads TGTGCCAGTAGTATCTATGGGTTAAACGGGACACCAAAAAGCTCTGGAAACACCATATATTTT.